This entry describes one T cell receptor (beta chain). This entry is derived from a study of control samples from healthy donors and cancer patients. V was clipped by 7 bases and J by 0 bases; unmatched bases: 7. Germline V CDR1 and CDR2: SGHTA, FQGNSA. There are 16 residues in the CDR3. Repertoires were generated with immunoSEQ multiplex PCR, while TCRdb's copy carries only in-frame clones and drops some. Found here are some 70,000 clones, approximately 83% of them singletons; the top ten hold around 16%. Sequenced material: blood. This chain uses TRBV7-2 with TRBJ1-1; 11 positions match TRBD1. The receptor was isolated from a man aged 55 to 70 in good health. As DNA, the CDR3 is TGTGCCAGCACCCGGACAGGGGGCATCATGAACACTGAAGCTTTCTTT. It is translated as CASTRTGGIMNTEAFF.